This T cell receptor (beta chain) is from a study of cytomegalovirus exposure and HLA in healthy donors. Overall study context: The roughly 110 validation repertoires used the same platform as the approximately 620 first-cohort repertoires (as reported by a later analysis). Whole-study results and caveats: Subsequent analysis found a tendency for first-cohort TCR clusters to co-occur within the 110 or so validation repertoires. Most sequenced TCRs were rare (though some public TCRs occurred in many donors).

The CDR3 spans 13 residues. Per the germline V gene, CDR1 is LGHNA and CDR2 is YSLEER. With V trimmed by 1 base and J by 13 bases, 8 bases remained unmatched. Sequencing was performed with immunoSEQ multiplex PCR; in TCRdb, only in-frame clones are kept and a portion is missing. The sample yields about 110,000 clones, 95% seen once. Notes on this clone: Its target is unknown.

The source is a young woman in good health and CMV-seronegative. V and J are TRBV4-3 and TRBJ2-7; the match to TRBD1 covers 9 bases. The sample taken for sequencing was PBMCs. In DNA, the CDR3 is TGCGCCAGCAGCCAAGTAAAGGGACAGGGAATTTACTTC. The encoded protein is CASSQVKGQGIYF.